This record concerns one TCR beta chain sequence. This CDR3 contains 15 residues. Germline CDR1 reads LGHNA; CDR2 reads YSLEER. Trimming took 4 bases from V and 4 from J; bases not matched to a gene: 9. The data were taken from a study of blood T cell repertoires in COVID-19. Turning to the study itself: COVID-19 samples, acute and convalescent, were from the United States, Italy and Spain.

TCRdb's copy holds only in-frame clones and misses some; the assay was immunoSEQ multiplex PCR. The data show over 350,000 clones, with around nine tenths seen just once and roughly a tenth held by the top ten. Sequencing was carried out using PBMCs or T cells enriched from blood (not recorded which). V and J are TRBV4-3 and TRBJ1-2, with TRBD1 identical over 7 bases. The sequence derives from a woman aged 45-59 years who had recovered from COVID-19. The CDR3 coding sequence is TGCGCCAGCAGCCTTCGGACAGGTTCTAGCTATGGCTACACCTTC. Translation: CASSLRTGSSYGYTF.